This TCR beta chain was retrieved from a study of blood T cell repertoires in COVID-19. Germline assignment: CDR1 SGDLS and CDR2 YYNGEE. Trimming took 1 base from V and 0 from J, leaving 14 bases between them. The CDR3 has 17 amino acids. This table comes from immunoSEQ multiplex PCR, and its TCRdb copy is limited to in-frame clones, with some not included. The repertoire holds roughly 260,000 clones, with 86% as singletons. This receptor was identified in a man aged 35-49 years who had recovered from COVID-19. The V call is TRBV9, the J call TRBJ1-3; D gene unclear. Input material: peripheral blood. The CDR3 nucleotides are TGTGCCAGCAGCGTATCCCCAGGCGTCTCCTCTGGAAACACCATATATTTT. Protein sequence: CASSVSPGVSSGNTIYF.